Included here is one TCR beta chain sequence, with context. This clone's antigen is unknown. There are no base qualities to consult, and no much larger clone falls within one base. This sample is part of a study of cytomegalovirus exposure and HLA in healthy donors (dated by TCRdb to 2016 to 2017). The study in broad terms: An earlier analysis of roughly 500 of the donors reported 250 to 300 Gb of sequence data and some 120 million unique TCR beta sequences from roughly 180 million T cells. Around 300 gigabases of sequencing data and around 87 million unique TCR sequences were included in an early release covering several hundred HLA-typed donors. Of the roughly 400 genotyped donors, approximately 80% fell in the genetic ancestry cluster associated with self-reported Caucasian donors. The study aimed to test whether cataloging public T cell receptors could reveal signatures of past pathogen exposure. The study profiled the T cell repertoires of hundreds of subjects by immunosequencing and related them to cytomegalovirus serostatus. Along with the 666-subject first cohort, a separate validation cohort of some 130 different subjects was used. To predict cytomegalovirus infection status, the study brought together high-throughput TCR immunosequencing, statistical association of individual TCRs with disease status, and machine learning. A later analysis re-examined previously published TCR beta repertoires from more than 600 donors and added high-resolution HLA genotyping to investigate patterns of TCR occurrence. Rather than drawing on any new phenotypic data, the later analysis identified candidate immune exposures from TCR beta sequences and the way those sequences occurred across donors. An earlier analysis of 587 of the donors used high-throughput TCR beta sequencing to judge whether each TCR beta V gene segment behaved as functional or pseudogenic. Donor age, sex, ethnicity and CMV serostatus were collected together with the repertoire data. A later genetic analysis took genome-wide SNP genotypes for about 55% of the 666 donors and used that subset as a discovery cohort. Every discovery cohort repertoire had been produced on one sequencing platform. HLA typing covered class I and class II loci at four-digit resolution. The number of donors typed differed by locus, with roughly 629-640 for A, B, C, DRB1 and DQB1, around 560 for DQA1, under 610 for DPA1, and some 450 for DPB1. About 5 DR-DQ haplotypes were handled as single units for association and clustering, since linkage in the cohort was strong. Among some 410 genotyped donors of the cohort, an average of around 250,000 unique TCR beta nucleotide sequences was sequenced per donor, of which about 18% were non-productive.

On the study overall, not on this receptor specifically: Presence/absence analyses assumed roughly uniform sequencing depth across donors, an assumption that may not hold. In vitro tests confirmed that three of the cytomegalovirus-associated TCR beta chains recognize cytomegalovirus antigens. The sequencing pipeline was judged likely to have produced a cluster of highly shared sequence variants as a technical artifact. In both the original and validation cohorts, the classifier was reported to diagnose cytomegalovirus status with high specificity and sensitivity. In an earlier analysis of roughly 560 of the donors, most TCR beta V segments were observed in productive rearrangements about 90% or about 30% of the time, broadly matching IMGT annotations. The earlier analysis of 587 of the donors excluded some 16 rarely observed V segments, including chromosome 9 orphons, because counts were too low. The study listed 150 to 200 TCR beta chains as associated with cytomegalovirus. The authors suggested that the approach could potentially be generalized to other disease states and immunological phenotypes. Because some donors lacked HLA typing at each locus, the association tests relied only on the typed subset. A later analysis found that TCR association rates varied across HLA loci, with DRB1 alleles showing the most associated TCRs and HLA-C alleles the fewest. A later genetic analysis reported fewer N-insertions in productive TCRs among donors in an Asian-associated ancestry cluster than the approximately 700-donor mean. Strong co-occurrence of HLA alleles, especially DR and DQ, made assigning TCR associations to individual alleles difficult. The cohort was sequenced for TCR beta chains only, and without alpha or paired-chain data the features that could be detected were limited. Because the 87-base-pair reads could not distinguish some IMGT-functional V segments, including TRBV6-2 and TRBV6-3, those segments were excluded. Immune exposure information for the cohort was limited to CMV serostatus. In a later analysis, HLA-associated TCR beta chains showed more clonal expansion and lower generation probabilities than non-associated chains that were equally common. A later genetic analysis associated a missense DCLRE1C variant with V-gene and J-gene trimming of TCR beta chains, and an independent cohort replicated the association. While some public TCRs were present in many individuals, most TCR sequences turned up only very rarely across donors. A later analysis reported that several top co-occurrence clusters appeared linked to parvovirus B19, influenza, CMV and Epstein-Barr virus. Linkage disequilibrium might explain the correlated functional status among segregating V segments, but an unknown experimental factor could not be ruled out. In a later analysis, most CMV-associated TCR beta chains were found to appear HLA-restricted, with HLA associations seemingly driven largely by CMV exposure. At a false discovery rate of 0.05, a later analysis linked approximately 18,000 TCR beta sequences to specific HLA alleles. A further reported finding was that TCR beta sequences accurately predicted the HLA-A and HLA-B alleles for most subjects in the first cohort.

V is clipped by 3 bases and J by 4 bases, and the sequence between their germline boundaries is 15 bases long. From the germline V gene, CDR1 is KGHSH and CDR2 is LQKENI. The CDR3 sequence holds 15 residues, the cysteine and phenylalanine included. Of all the DNA, just the CDR3 is kept, 45 bases in frame from base 1. In total, roughly 670 healthy bone marrow donors made up the cohort. All cohort members were sampled while nominally healthy, although unrecorded immune exposures were likely present. The donor was CMV seronegative and belonged to the group of 350 or so seronegative cohort members. A peripheral blood sample was provided by each donor, and peripheral blood mononuclear cells were used for TCR beta sequencing. Genomic DNA extraction from the blood cell samples was performed with the Qiagen DNeasy Blood Extraction Kit. Library generation was performed with the immunoSEQ multiplex PCR assay. A mixture of 60 forward primers for TCR Vbeta segments and 13 reverse primers for TCR Jbeta segments was used in the multiplex PCR. The CDR3 region of rearranged TCR beta genes was amplified from genomic DNA with a multiplex PCR assay. Amplified TCR beta libraries were sequenced as 87-base-pair reads on the Illumina HiSeq System. For the original study's pipeline: Across the 670 or so repertoires, a later analysis counted some 81 million unique TCR beta chains, about 10 million of which were shared by at least two donors. Raw reads were error-corrected and collapsed into unique sequences by a nearest-neighbor algorithm in which closely related sequences were merged to remove PCR and sequencing errors. To assign V, D and J gene segments, CDR3 sequences were aligned to IMGT reference sequences. For a sequence to be retained, a match of at least six nucleotides was required to both a V gene segment and a J gene segment. A rearrangement was called productive if the CDR3 had no stop codons and remained in frame with V and J, and every other rearrangement was called non-productive. Following IMGT convention, CDR3 was defined as the stretch from the second conserved V-encoded cysteine to the conserved J-encoded phenylalanine. Sequences without an unambiguous match to a single V gene segment were excluded from the earlier analysis of 450 to 750 of the donors. In an earlier analysis of 587 of the donors, V segments were called functional above 56.7% productive rearrangements and were called segregating when the between-donor standard deviation exceeded 5%. To diagnose cytomegalovirus status from the catalog of TCR beta chain sequences, a statistical classification framework was built. In a later analysis, V and J genes were assigned by comparing TCR nucleotide sequences against IMGT/GENE-DB human TR gene sequences. In a later analysis, CDR3 sequences and most-parsimonious VDJ recombination scenarios were assigned using the TCRdist pipeline. In a later analysis, every TCR beta chain was defined by the combination of its CDR3 amino acid sequence and its V-gene family, and reads without a unique V-gene family were dropped. To address suspected cross-contamination and a sequencing artifact, a later analysis removed under 600 highly shared, low-generation-probability nucleotide sequences. In a later analysis, a clonal expansion index for each public chain was calculated from normalized within-repertoire ranks of inferred template counts. A later analysis computed generation probabilities with a VDJ recombination model fitted to out-of-frame rearrangements, and checked the results against IGoR. In a later analysis, TCR-TCR, TCR-HLA and TCR-CMV co-occurrence was scored with hypergeometric tests, and a repertoire-size bias correction was applied to TCR pairs. False discovery rates were estimated in a later analysis by permuting HLA or CMV assignments 20 times. In a later analysis, co-occurring TCRs were grouped using DBSCAN, with TCRdist sequence similarity added in when clustering inside HLA-allele-positive subsets. Co-occurrence clustering excluded repertoires with fewer than 30,000 or more than 120,000 public chains, plus five with anomalous nucleotide sharing. TCRdb stores this immuneACCESS table with in-frame sequences only. Part of the clones is absent; in the studies checked, under half of the shortfall reflects unresolved V genes, and no reason is known for the rest. Clone size and the V and J calls come from that table; the DNA yielded D and trimming. This sample lists over 150,000 clones; around 73% were detected once. The ten most abundant clones make up 2.9% of the sample.

This TCR derives from a woman between 25 and 40 years old in good health and CMV-seronegative. The rearranged chain carries TRBV18 and TRBJ1-1, with the D gene not clear enough to name. Material for sequencing was PBMCs. The encoded CDR3 is CASSPAPDSGTEAFF. At the DNA level, the sequence is TGTGCCAGCTCACCGGCCCCAGATTCGGGCACTGAAGCTTTCTTT.